The clone carrying this T cell receptor (beta chain) was counted ten times or more. The data originate from a study of identical twins. V was clipped by 5 bases and J by 0 bases, with 11 bases between them. CDR3 length: 15 amino acids. Germline values: CDR1 SSHAT, CDR2 FNYEAQ (reference sequence). A universal primer site arose from template switching, and cDNA bore unique molecular identifiers. A single record per CDR3 protein comes from TCRdb applying MiXCR to the 5' RACE reads. The sample includes roughly 720,000 distinct CDR3 sequences, roughly 20% of them seen just once. The same data also contributed to another study, on T cells expressing NK-cell markers.

The sample taken for sequencing was PBMCs. The source is a woman aged 18 to 35 in good health. This sequence joins TRBV7-7 and TRBJ2-1; no firm D call. CDR3 DNA sequence: TGTGCCAGCAGCGCCACACGGAGCTCCTACAATGAGCAGTTCTTC. Encoded protein: CASSATRSSYNEQFF. The variable domain in full, completed from reference TRBV7-7 and TRBJ2-1, reads GAGVSQSPRYKVTKRGQDVTLRCDPISSHATLYWYQQALGQGPEFLTYFNYEAQPDKSGLPSDRFSAERPEGSISTLTIQRTEQRDSAMYRCASSATRSSYNEQFFGPGTRLTVL.